Listed below are T cell receptor beta chains from one sample, sequenced in a study of control samples from healthy donors and cancer patients. TCRdb's table, derived via immunoSEQ multiplex PCR, lists solely in-frame clones and lacks some. The sample includes about 170,000 clones, around 90% of them seen just once. Material: blood. These receptors came from a man aged 25-45 years in good health. Both conserved end residues are part of each CDR3. A D gene is named only where the DNA matches it firmly. Only some rows state a clone size, as once, few, many or a class for expanded clones.

v_gene	j_gene	d_gene	abundance	CDR3nt	CDR3aa
TRBV5-1	TRBJ2-2	.	.	TGCGCCAGCAGCAAGGGGGCGGGGGACACCGGGGAGCTGTTTTTT	CASSKGAGDTGELFF
TRBV5-4	TRBJ2-1	TRBD1	once	TGTGCCAGCAGCGCTTACGGGACAGGGGTCAATGAGCAGTTCTTC	CASSAYGTGVNEQFF
TRBV7-2	TRBJ2-5	TRBD1	once	TGTGCCAGCACCCTATCACAGGGGCCTCAAGAGACCCAGTACTTC	CASTLSQGPQETQYF
TRBV7-2	TRBJ2-1	.	.	TGTGCCAGCAGCTTATCATGGGGCGAGCAGTTCTTC	CASSLSWGEQFF
TRBV6-6	TRBJ1-1	.	.	TGTGCCAGCAGTCTGGGGGTGGGACTCCCTGGGGGAACTGAAGCTTTCTTT	CASSLGVGLPGGTEAFF
TRBV2	TRBJ2-3	.	.	TGTGCCAGCAGTGAAGCCCCGGGGGCCGTAGATACGCAGTATTTT	CASSEAPGAVDTQYF
TRBV2	TRBJ1-1	TRBD1	once	TGTGCCAGCAGTTCACAGACAGGGGGCACTGAAGCTTTCTTT	CASSSQTGGTEAFF
TRBV9	TRBJ2-7	.	.	TGTGCCAGCAGCGCAGGCCGGGCCCCCCCGCCCGAGCAGTACTTC	CASSAGRAPPPEQYF
TRBV7-8	TRBJ2-5	TRBD1	.	TGTGCCAGCAGCCTAGGGGGCCGTCAAGAGACCCAGTACTTC	CASSLGGRQETQYF
TRBV27	TRBJ1-2	TRBD1	.	TGTGCCAGCAGTTTATCAGGGACAGTCGGCTACACCTTC	CASSLSGTVGYTF
TRBV7-3	TRBJ2-3	TRBD2	.	TGTGCCAGCAGCTCCGGGACTAGCGGGACCACAGATACGCAGTATTTT	CASSSGTSGTTDTQYF
TRBV6-2/TRBV6-3	TRBJ1-2	.	.	TGTGCCAGTAGCCCCGAGGAGCATGGCTACACCTTC	CASSPEEHGYTF
TRBV7-2	TRBJ1-3	.	.	TGTGCCAGCAGCTTTACAGGCCACTCTGGAAACACCATATATTTT	CASSFTGHSGNTIYF
TRBV28	TRBJ1-2	.	.	TGTGCCAGCAGTTTCGAGACACTAGAGGGTGGCTACACCTTC	CASSFETLEGGYTF
TRBV5-1	TRBJ1-3	.	.	TGCGCCAGCAGCTTGGTGGGAGCAGGAAACACCATATATTTT	CASSLVGAGNTIYF
TRBV5-6	TRBJ2-1	TRBD2	.	TGTGCCAGCAGCCGCGGGGGGCCAAGCTCCTACAATGAGCAGTTCTTC	CASSRGGPSSYNEQFF
TRBV27	TRBJ1-1	.	.	TGTGCCAGCAGTCTCGCGGCACTCGGGGGCACTGAAGCTTTCTTT	CASSLAALGGTEAFF
TRBV5-1	TRBJ1-4	.	.	TGCGCCAGCAGCTTGCCCGGGGCCTTTAATGAAAAACTGTTTTTT	CASSLPGAFNEKLFF
TRBV6-5	TRBJ2-1	.	.	TGTGCCAGCAGTTATACCTGGTCCAACGCCTACAATGAGCAGTTCTTC	CASSYTWSNAYNEQFF
TRBV6-2/TRBV6-3	TRBJ1-1	.	once	TGTGCCAGCAGTTACTGGGGGCATGGGACTGAAGCTTTCTTT	CASSYWGHGTEAFF
TRBV5-1	TRBJ2-2	.	.	TGCGCCAGCAGCTATGGACATTTTGATGAGGAGCTGTTTTTT	CASSYGHFDEELFF
TRBV2	TRBJ1-6	.	.	TGTGCCAGCACCCTGGCCCTAAATTCACCCCTCCACTTT	CASTLALNSPLHF
TRBV7-9	TRBJ2-7	TRBD1	.	TGTGCCAGCAGCTTCTCTGGGACAGCAGAGCAGTACTTC	CASSFSGTAEQYF
TRBV15	TRBJ2-2	.	.	TGTGCTTCAAAGGCAGGGGGAGGGCCCGGGGAGCTGTTTTTT	CASKAGGGPGELFF
TRBV9	TRBJ1-6	.	.	TGTGCCAGCAGTTCCCAGGGCTCCTATAATTCACCCCTCCACTTT	CASSSQGSYNSPLHF
TRBV9	TRBJ2-3	.	.	TGTGCCAGCATGGGTACAGCAACAGATACGCAGTATTTT	CASMGTATDTQYF
TRBV7-9	TRBJ1-6	.	.	TGTGCCAGCAGCCCCGTCGGCGGTTCACCCCTCCACTTT	CASSPVGGSPLHF
TRBV5-1	TRBJ1-2	.	.	TGCGCCAGCAGTCTGGGGGCCCAGGGTAACTATGGCTACACCTTC	CASSLGAQGNYGYTF
TRBV19	TRBJ2-7	.	.	TGTGCCAGTAGTATCGGAGCCGTAGGCGAGCAGTACTTC	CASSIGAVGEQYF
TRBV19	TRBJ2-7	TRBD2	.	TGTGCCAGTGGGCAAAAGGGAGGGAACGAGCAGTACTTC	CASGQKGGNEQYF
TRBV6-5	TRBJ1-4	.	.	TGTGCCAGCAGGCTTTCCTCAGGGCTCACTGAAAAACTGTTTTTT	CASRLSSGLTEKLFF
TRBV30	TRBJ2-7	TRBD2	.	TGTGCCTGGAGTGTCGGACTAGCACTCTCCGAGCAGTACTTC	CAWSVGLALSEQYF
TRBV4-1	TRBJ2-5	.	.	TGCGCCAGCAGCCAAGCCGGGACCTTCGGGCCACAAGAGACCCAGTACTTC	CASSQAGTFGPQETQYF
TRBV28	TRBJ1-5	.	once	TGTGCCAGCACTCAGGCCCTAAGCAATCAGCCCCAGCATTTT	CASTQALSNQPQHF
TRBV5-1	TRBJ2-1	.	.	TGCGCCAGCAGCTTGGAAGGCTGGCAGGGGTCCTACAATGAGCAGTTCTTC	CASSLEGWQGSYNEQFF
TRBV9	TRBJ1-2	.	.	TGTGCCAGCAGCCCCAATTTTGGGGCTAACTATGGCTACACCTTC	CASSPNFGANYGYTF
TRBV14	TRBJ2-7	.	.	TGTGCCAGCAGCCAAGAATCCCCAGGGGATAACGAGCAGTACTTC	CASSQESPGDNEQYF
TRBV12-3/TRBV12-4	TRBJ1-5	.	once	TGTGCCACTTCGGGAGGCAATCAGCCCCAGCATTTT	CATSGGNQPQHF
TRBV28	TRBJ2-7	TRBD1	few	TGTGCCAGCAGTTTGGGACAGGGGGGCGAGCAGTACTTC	CASSLGQGGEQYF
TRBV19	TRBJ1-5	TRBD1	.	TGTGCCAGTAGCCCTATCAGGGGGCCGGGCGGCAATCAGCCCCAGCATTTT	CASSPIRGPGGNQPQHF
TRBV2	TRBJ1-2	.	.	TGTGCCAGCAGTGAAGCGCTCCGGGACCGTTCTTATGGCTACACCTTC	CASSEALRDRSYGYTF
TRBV18	TRBJ1-1	.	.	TGTGCCAGCTCACCCGGATCGGGGGTGGACACTGAAGCTTTCTTT	CASSPGSGVDTEAFF
TRBV9	TRBJ1-4	TRBD1	.	TGTGCCAGCAGCAGGGGACAGGGGGGCACTAATGAAAAACTGTTTTTT	CASSRGQGGTNEKLFF
TRBV16	TRBJ1-6	.	.	TGTGCCAGCAGCCAACTAAGGACTTACGATTCACCCCTCCACTTT	CASSQLRTYDSPLHF
TRBV5-1	TRBJ1-1	TRBD1	.	TGCGCCAGCAGCTTGTATGTGACAGGGGGCGCGTGGACTGAAGCTTTCTTT	CASSLYVTGGAWTEAFF
TRBV9	TRBJ1-4	TRBD1	.	TGTGCCAGCAGCGGGGATTCCAGGGGGCGAGAAAAACTGTTTTTT	CASSGDSRGREKLFF
TRBV27	TRBJ2-1	TRBD1	.	TGTGCCAGCAGTTTCTGGGGACAGTCCTACAATGAGCAGTTCTTC	CASSFWGQSYNEQFF
TRBV27	TRBJ2-3	.	.	TGTGCCAGCAGTTTACTACTACCCAGCACAGATACGCAGTATTTT	CASSLLLPSTDTQYF
TRBV7-8	TRBJ2-2	TRBD2	.	TGTGCCAGCAGCACCCTAGCGGGAGGTCGGACCGGGGAGCTGTTTTTT	CASSTLAGGRTGELFF
TRBV28	TRBJ2-2	.	.	TGTGCCAGCAGTTTCTCCGGGGGCACCGGGGAGCTGTTTTTT	CASSFSGGTGELFF
TRBV25-1	TRBJ2-3	TRBD1	.	TGTGCCAGCAGTGAAGCGGACAGGGCACCAGATACGCAGTATTTT	CASSEADRAPDTQYF
TRBV30	TRBJ1-4	.	.	TGTGCCTGGACGCCTGGGGGGGCAGGTGAAAAACTGTTTTTT	CAWTPGGAGEKLFF
TRBV5-4	TRBJ2-7	.	.	TGTGCCAGCAGCTTGGGACAGGGAGGTCGGGACGAGCAGTACTTC	CASSLGQGGRDEQYF
TRBV10-3	TRBJ2-1	TRBD2	many	TGTGCCACCCTAGAGGGAGGGCCGAGCGAGCAGTTCTTC	CATLEGGPSEQFF
TRBV3-1/TRBV3-2	TRBJ2-1	.	.	TGTGCCAGCAGCCAAGTGCGAGGGGGACTTCTCCTTCCGGGGGGTGAGCAGTTCTTC	CASSQVRGGLLLPGGEQFF
TRBV5-1	TRBJ2-7	TRBD1	.	TGCGCCAGCAGGGAAGGGGGCCTGAGGTACGAGCAGTACTTC	CASREGGLRYEQYF
TRBV5-6	TRBJ2-4	TRBD1	.	TGTGCCAGCAGCTTGGGGATGGGGGGACAGGGAGGCATTCAGTACTTC	CASSLGMGGQGGIQYF
TRBV3-1/TRBV3-2	TRBJ2-3	.	.	TGTGCCAGCAGCCTCTATTACCATTCCGCCTCCCGTGACACAGATACGCAGTATTTT	CASSLYYHSASRDTDTQYF
TRBV15	TRBJ1-5	.	.	TGTGCCACCAGCAGAGATGTTGTAAGGGGGCAGCCCCAGCATTTT	CATSRDVVRGQPQHF